These T cell receptor beta chains were read from a single sample in a study of cytomegalovirus exposure and HLA in healthy donors. Some clones are missing from TCRdb's copy, which holds only in-frame ones; the method was immunoSEQ multiplex PCR. The sample lists around 130,000 clones, 81% occurring once. The sample consisted of PBMCs. Receptor source: a woman aged 40 to 50 in good health and CMV-seronegative. Both conserved end residues are part of each CDR3. Fields, in order: D gene, V gene, clone size, J gene, CDR3 DNA, CDR3 protein. The D gene is left open where the match is weak. Rows may omit the clone size; those that give it use once, few, many or a size class.

d_gene: TRBD1; v_gene: TRBV6-1; abundance: NA; j_gene: TRBJ1-1; CDR3nt: TGTGCCAGCAGGGGACAGCTGGGGTCTGAAGCTTTCTTT; CDR3aa: CASRGQLGSEAFF
d_gene: TRBD1; v_gene: TRBV29-1; abundance: few; j_gene: TRBJ2-7; CDR3nt: TGCAGCGTCGTGAGGACAGGGGGATCCTACGAGCAGTACTTC; CDR3aa: CSVVRTGGSYEQYF
d_gene: TRBD1; v_gene: TRBV4-1; abundance: NA; j_gene: TRBJ1-2; CDR3nt: TGCGCCAGCAGCCACCCTGGCCAACAGACAGGGAGAGCAGGCTACACCTTC; CDR3aa: CASSHPGQQTGRAGYTF
d_gene: TRBD2; v_gene: TRBV6-5; abundance: NA; j_gene: TRBJ2-7; CDR3nt: TGTGCCAGCACCAAGACTAGCGGGAGTTACGAGCAGTACTTC; CDR3aa: CASTKTSGSYEQYF
d_gene: TRBD1; v_gene: TRBV7-2; abundance: NA; j_gene: TRBJ1-5; CDR3nt: TGTGCCAGCAGCGTGGGACAGGGCGGCAATCAGCCCCAGCATTTT; CDR3aa: CASSVGQGGNQPQHF
d_gene: NA; v_gene: TRBV4-1; abundance: few; j_gene: TRBJ1-4; CDR3nt: TGCGCCAGCAGCCAAGATCAGGGTTTAATTGAAAAACTGTTTTTT; CDR3aa: CASSQDQGLIEKLFF
d_gene: TRBD2; v_gene: TRBV7-8; abundance: NA; j_gene: TRBJ2-5; CDR3nt: TGTGCCAGCAGCGCGGGACTAGCGGGGGGCCCTGAGACCCAGTACTTC; CDR3aa: CASSAGLAGGPETQYF
d_gene: TRBD2; v_gene: TRBV5-6; abundance: NA; j_gene: TRBJ2-7; CDR3nt: TGTGCCAGCAGCTCCACCTCAAGACTAGCGGGACTCTCCTACGAGCAGTACTTC; CDR3aa: CASSSTSRLAGLSYEQYF
d_gene: TRBD1; v_gene: TRBV7-2; abundance: once; j_gene: TRBJ2-2; CDR3nt: TGTGCCAGCAGCCGGACAGGGGGCGGTGGGACCGGGGAGCTGTTTTTT; CDR3aa: CASSRTGGGGTGELFF
d_gene: NA; v_gene: TRBV15; abundance: once; j_gene: TRBJ1-1; CDR3nt: TGTGCCACCAGCAGAGATGGACTGCGCACTGAAGCTTTCTTT; CDR3aa: CATSRDGLRTEAFF
d_gene: TRBD1; v_gene: TRBV4-2; abundance: NA; j_gene: TRBJ1-2; CDR3nt: TGTGCCAGCAGCCAAGATGCAGGGGGCTGGAACTATGGCTACACCTTC; CDR3aa: CASSQDAGGWNYGYTF
d_gene: NA; v_gene: TRBV19; abundance: NA; j_gene: TRBJ2-7; CDR3nt: TGTGCCAGTAAAACCGGGCCGGGGGGCAACGAGCAGTACTTC; CDR3aa: CASKTGPGGNEQYF
d_gene: NA; v_gene: TRBV27; abundance: NA; j_gene: TRBJ1-1; CDR3nt: TGTGCCAGCAGTTTACGGGGGGACCTGAACACTGAAGCTTTCTTT; CDR3aa: CASSLRGDLNTEAFF
d_gene: NA; v_gene: TRBV29-1; abundance: NA; j_gene: TRBJ2-3; CDR3nt: TGCAGCGTTGATGAGGGAACAGATACGCAGTATTTT; CDR3aa: CSVDEGTDTQYF
d_gene: TRBD2; v_gene: TRBV4-1; abundance: NA; j_gene: TRBJ2-1; CDR3nt: TGCGCCAGCAGCCAAGATCAGGGGCTAGCGGGAAATCGAGTCTATGAGCAGTTCTTC; CDR3aa: CASSQDQGLAGNRVYEQFF
d_gene: TRBD1; v_gene: TRBV6-6; abundance: NA; j_gene: TRBJ1-5; CDR3nt: TGTGCCAGCAGTTACTCGGGGACAGTGGATCAGCCCCAGCATTTT; CDR3aa: CASSYSGTVDQPQHF
d_gene: NA; v_gene: TRBV6-1; abundance: NA; j_gene: TRBJ1-1; CDR3nt: TGTGCCAGCAGTTCCCACCAATTGAGTAGCACTGAAGCTTTCTTT; CDR3aa: CASSSHQLSSTEAFF
d_gene: TRBD2; v_gene: TRBV27; abundance: NA; j_gene: TRBJ2-3; CDR3nt: TGTGCCAGCAGCCCCTCAACTAGCGGCACAGATACGCAGTATTTT; CDR3aa: CASSPSTSGTDTQYF
d_gene: NA; v_gene: TRBV7-9; abundance: NA; j_gene: TRBJ2-7; CDR3nt: TGTGCCAGCAGCCCTCACTACGAGCAGTACTTC; CDR3aa: CASSPHYEQYF
d_gene: TRBD1; v_gene: TRBV6-1; abundance: once; j_gene: TRBJ1-2; CDR3nt: TGTGCCGACCGGGACAGCGACTATGGCTACACCTTC; CDR3aa: CADRDSDYGYTF
d_gene: NA; v_gene: TRBV30; abundance: once; j_gene: TRBJ2-3; CDR3nt: TGTGCCTGGCGGACTCTTCGCACAGATACGCAGTATTTT; CDR3aa: CAWRTLRTDTQYF
d_gene: NA; v_gene: TRBV5-1; abundance: NA; j_gene: TRBJ1-1; CDR3nt: TGCGCCAGCAGCTTGGCCCCGGGACAAGCTGAAGCTTTCTTT; CDR3aa: CASSLAPGQAEAFF
d_gene: TRBD2; v_gene: TRBV9; abundance: NA; j_gene: TRBJ2-1; CDR3nt: TGTGCCAGCAGCGCGACTAGCGGGAGTCCGAATGAGCAGTTCTTC; CDR3aa: CASSATSGSPNEQFF
d_gene: NA; v_gene: TRBV7-2; abundance: once; j_gene: TRBJ1-1; CDR3nt: TGTGCCAGCAGCTTAGTTTTTAGCACTGAAGCTTTCTTT; CDR3aa: CASSLVFSTEAFF
d_gene: NA; v_gene: TRBV27; abundance: NA; j_gene: TRBJ1-5; CDR3nt: TGTGCCAGCAGTTTTGAGGCCAATCAGCCCCAGCATTTT; CDR3aa: CASSFEANQPQHF
d_gene: NA; v_gene: TRBV10-3; abundance: NA; j_gene: TRBJ2-7; CDR3nt: TGTGCCATCAGGCCTCGGACAGAAAGCTACGAGCAGTACTTC; CDR3aa: CAIRPRTESYEQYF
d_gene: NA; v_gene: TRBV20-1; abundance: NA; j_gene: TRBJ1-1; CDR3nt: TGCAGTGCTGTCAGGAACACTGAAGCTTTCTTT; CDR3aa: CSAVRNTEAFF
d_gene: TRBD1; v_gene: TRBV5-1; abundance: NA; j_gene: TRBJ2-1; CDR3nt: TGCGCCAGCAGCTTGTCGGGACAGACCTACAATGAGCAGTTCTTC; CDR3aa: CASSLSGQTYNEQFF
d_gene: NA; v_gene: TRBV9; abundance: few; j_gene: TRBJ2-5; CDR3nt: TGTGCCAGCAGCCTCAGACAGGGACTTGTTCTAGAGACCCAGTACTTC; CDR3aa: CASSLRQGLVLETQYF
d_gene: NA; v_gene: TRBV5-1; abundance: NA; j_gene: TRBJ1-6; CDR3nt: TGCGCCAGCAGCTTAGCAGGGGTATCACCCCTCCACTTT; CDR3aa: CASSLAGVSPLHF
d_gene: NA; v_gene: TRBV19; abundance: NA; j_gene: TRBJ2-5; CDR3nt: TGTGCCAGTGGAGGGACCCTACAAGAGACCCAGTACTTC; CDR3aa: CASGGTLQETQYF
d_gene: TRBD1; v_gene: TRBV2; abundance: NA; j_gene: TRBJ2-7; CDR3nt: TGTGCCAGCAGTGCGGGGACAGGGGGCGAGCAGTACTTC; CDR3aa: CASSAGTGGEQYF
d_gene: TRBD2; v_gene: TRBV7-3; abundance: NA; j_gene: TRBJ2-2; CDR3nt: TGTGCCAGCAGCTTATCGGGACTAGTCCGCGGGGAGCTGTTTTTT; CDR3aa: CASSLSGLVRGELFF
d_gene: TRBD2; v_gene: TRBV7-2; abundance: NA; j_gene: TRBJ2-3; CDR3nt: TGTGCCAGCAGCTTCACCTGGCGGGAGGGTGGGCAGTATTTT; CDR3aa: CASSFTWREGGQYF
d_gene: TRBD2; v_gene: TRBV5-4; abundance: NA; j_gene: TRBJ2-1; CDR3nt: TGTGCCAGCAGCTTTGGGCTAGCGGAATACAATGAGCAGTTCTTC; CDR3aa: CASSFGLAEYNEQFF
d_gene: NA; v_gene: TRBV6-5; abundance: NA; j_gene: TRBJ2-7; CDR3nt: TGTGCCAGCGGGCCTAGGCCGGGATCCAACGAGCAGTACTTC; CDR3aa: CASGPRPGSNEQYF
d_gene: NA; v_gene: TRBV25-1; abundance: NA; j_gene: TRBJ1-5; CDR3nt: TGTGCCAGCAGTGAGACAGGTGGCAATCAGCCCCAGCATTTT; CDR3aa: CASSETGGNQPQHF
d_gene: NA; v_gene: TRBV7-2; abundance: NA; j_gene: TRBJ2-7; CDR3nt: TGTGCCAGCAGCCTCGGACAGCGGTACGAGCAGTACTTC; CDR3aa: CASSLGQRYEQYF
d_gene: TRBD1; v_gene: TRBV6-5; abundance: few; j_gene: TRBJ1-2; CDR3nt: TGTGCCAGCAGTTGGGACAGGGGGAGTTATGGCTACACCTTC; CDR3aa: CASSWDRGSYGYTF
d_gene: NA; v_gene: TRBV2; abundance: once; j_gene: TRBJ2-7; CDR3nt: TGTGCCAGCAGTGTAGTCTCCTACGAGCAGTACTTC; CDR3aa: CASSVVSYEQYF
d_gene: TRBD2; v_gene: TRBV5-4; abundance: NA; j_gene: TRBJ2-5; CDR3nt: TGTGCCAGCAGCTTGGCCATTCGGGGGGGGCAAGAGACCCAGTACTTC; CDR3aa: CASSLAIRGGQETQYF
d_gene: TRBD1; v_gene: TRBV15; abundance: NA; j_gene: TRBJ1-1; CDR3nt: TGTGCCACCAGCAGAGTCACGGGGACAGGAAACACTGAAGCTTTCTTT; CDR3aa: CATSRVTGTGNTEAFF
d_gene: NA; v_gene: TRBV6-1; abundance: NA; j_gene: TRBJ2-7; CDR3nt: TGTGCCAGCGAGGGGCAGGGGCGATTCTCCTACGAGCAGTACTTC; CDR3aa: CASEGQGRFSYEQYF
d_gene: NA; v_gene: TRBV11-2; abundance: NA; j_gene: TRBJ2-7; CDR3nt: TGTGCCAGCAGCCCTAGTGGCTACGAGCAGTACTTC; CDR3aa: CASSPSGYEQYF
d_gene: TRBD1; v_gene: TRBV4-3; abundance: once; j_gene: TRBJ1-5; CDR3nt: TGCGCCAGCAGCCAAGATTGGGCGACAGGGGTTAGCAATCAGCCCCAGCATTTT; CDR3aa: CASSQDWATGVSNQPQHF
d_gene: NA; v_gene: TRBV27; abundance: NA; j_gene: TRBJ1-5; CDR3nt: TGTGCCAGCAGTGAAGGAGGGGGCAATCAGCCCCAGCATTTT; CDR3aa: CASSEGGGNQPQHF
d_gene: TRBD1; v_gene: TRBV5-1; abundance: NA; j_gene: TRBJ2-1; CDR3nt: TGCGCCAGCAGCCTTCGGGATACAGGGGGTCTCCGTTTCTTC; CDR3aa: CASSLRDTGGLRFF
d_gene: TRBD2; v_gene: TRBV19; abundance: NA; j_gene: TRBJ2-7; CDR3nt: TGTGCCAGTAGTATTACCGGGACTAGCGGGAGGCCCAACTCCTACGAGCAGTACTTC; CDR3aa: CASSITGTSGRPNSYEQYF
d_gene: NA; v_gene: TRBV10-3; abundance: NA; j_gene: TRBJ2-1; CDR3nt: TGTGCCATCAGCGACCCGGTACGCCGGGACAGGCGGAGGGAGGGCTCCTACAATGAGCAGTTCTTC; CDR3aa: CAISDPVRRDRRREGSYNEQFF
d_gene: TRBD1; v_gene: TRBV2; abundance: NA; j_gene: TRBJ2-7; CDR3nt: TGTGCCAGCCGGGACAGCCGACCCTACGAGCAGTACTTC; CDR3aa: CASRDSRPYEQYF
d_gene: NA; v_gene: TRBV9; abundance: once; j_gene: TRBJ1-1; CDR3nt: TGTGCCAGCAGCGTAGCCGGGTTTACTGAAGCTTTCTTT; CDR3aa: CASSVAGFTEAFF
d_gene: NA; v_gene: TRBV5-4; abundance: NA; j_gene: TRBJ1-1; CDR3nt: TGTGCCAGCAGGGAGGGAGGGAATCGGATGAACACTGAAGCTTTCTTT; CDR3aa: CASREGGNRMNTEAFF
d_gene: NA; v_gene: TRBV4-1; abundance: NA; j_gene: TRBJ2-1; CDR3nt: TGCGCCAGCAGCCAAGATAGTTCCTCAGGTCCCTACAATGAGCAGTTCTTC; CDR3aa: CASSQDSSSGPYNEQFF